These T cell receptor beta chains were read from a single sample in a study of blood T cell repertoires in COVID-19. The repertoire was sequenced with immunoSEQ multiplex PCR; TCRdb's copy has only in-frame clones and lacks some. The table shows 300,000 to 350,000 clones, with 80% to 90% occurring only once. Sequencing input: PBMCs or T cells enriched from blood (not recorded which). Receptor source: a middle-aged woman with acute COVID-19. The CDR3 runs from the conserved cysteine through the conserved F or W. D genes are given only for firm matches. Clone size is shown for a subset of rows, as once, few, many or a class of expanded clone.

D gene	V gene	clone size	J gene	CDR3 protein	CDR3 DNA
-	TRBV5-6	-	TRBJ1-5	CASSSKTGLRNQPQHF	TGTGCCAGCAGCTCAAAAACAGGGCTGCGAAATCAGCCCCAGCATTTT
TRBD1	TRBV4-2	-	TRBJ1-3	CASSQARPGQGGNTIYF	TGTGCCAGCAGCCAAGCAAGACCGGGACAGGGGGGAAACACCATATATTTT
TRBD1	TRBV9	-	TRBJ1-1	CASSVGFGRGTGGLTEAFF	TGTGCCAGCAGCGTAGGGTTCGGTAGGGGGACAGGGGGCCTCACTGAAGCTTTCTTT
-	TRBV18	-	TRBJ2-6	CASSPLGVMTDSGANVLTF	TGTGCCAGCTCACCACTCGGGGTTATGACTGACTCTGGGGCCAACGTCCTGACTTTC
TRBD1	TRBV18	-	TRBJ1-2	CASSQARDRGYYGYTF	TGTGCCAGCTCTCAAGCTCGGGACAGGGGATACTATGGCTACACCTTC
-	TRBV7-9	-	TRBJ1-6	CASSFSTGFFSPLHF	TGTGCCAGCAGCTTTTCTACAGGGTTTTTTTCACCCCTCCACTTT
TRBD1	TRBV6-5	-	TRBJ1-5	CASSRTGERPQHF	TGTGCCAGCAGTCGGACAGGGGAGAGGCCCCAGCATTTT
-	TRBV4-3	-	TRBJ1-4	CASSQDSVGGGLMDLEKLFF	TGCGCCAGCAGCCAAGATTCGGTAGGAGGGGGACTAATGGATCTGGAAAAACTGTTTTTT
-	TRBV9	once	TRBJ1-3	CASSVDRIGGNTIYF	TGTGCCAGCAGCGTAGACAGGATTGGAGGAAACACCATATATTTT
TRBD2	TRBV7-3	-	TRBJ2-1	CASRLAGPDDNEQFF	TGTGCCAGCAGGCTAGCGGGACCGGACGACAATGAGCAGTTCTTC
-	TRBV29-1	few	TRBJ1-5	CSVERSSTDSYSNQPQHF	TGCAGCGTTGAACGGTCATCGACAGATTCCTATAGCAATCAGCCCCAGCATTTT
-	TRBV18	-	TRBJ2-1	CASSGRGNEQFF	TGTGCCAGCTCAGGCAGGGGAAATGAGCAGTTCTTC
TRBD2	TRBV24-1	-	TRBJ2-5	CATSDLTGRGETQYF	TGTGCCACCAGTGATTTGACCGGGAGGGGAGAGACCCAGTACTTC
-	TRBV12-3/TRBV12-4	-	TRBJ2-1	CASSLASQGEQFF	TGTGCCAGCAGTTTAGCATCTCAGGGTGAGCAGTTCTTC
-	TRBV4-1	-	TRBJ1-2	CASSQSAGHGYTF	TGCGCCAGCAGCCAATCGGCAGGACACGGCTACACCTTC
TRBD1	TRBV28	-	TRBJ1-2	CASSRGQGRENGYTF	TGTGCCAGCAGTAGAGGACAGGGGAGAGAGAATGGCTACACCTTC
-	TRBV11-3	once	TRBJ2-2	CASSLGGPHTGELFF	TGTGCCAGCAGCTTAGGGGGGCCTCACACCGGGGAGCTGTTTTTT
-	TRBV29-1	-	TRBJ1-1	CSVPGDTEAFF	TGCAGCGTCCCGGGGGACACTGAAGCTTTCTTT
TRBD1	TRBV5-4	few	TRBJ2-2	CASDNRGETGELFF	TGTGCCTCGGATAACAGGGGAGAAACCGGGGAGCTGTTTTTT
-	TRBV18	-	TRBJ1-5	CASAENPNQPQHF	TGTGCCAGCGCAGAAAATCCGAATCAGCCCCAGCATTTT
-	TRBV28	-	TRBJ2-2	CASSWRVTGELFF	TGTGCCAGCAGTTGGAGGGTCACCGGGGAGCTGTTTTTT
TRBD2	TRBV15	once	TRBJ2-5	CATSRGLRGLAGGQETQYF	TGTGCCACCAGCAGAGGCTTAAGGGGCCTAGCGGGAGGGCAGGAGACCCAGTACTTC
-	TRBV7-9	-	TRBJ1-4	CASSLGGGSNEKLFF	TGTGCCAGCAGCTTAGGTGGCGGATCTAATGAAAAACTGTTTTTT
-	TRBV19	-	TRBJ1-2	CASSPPGRINYGYTF	TGTGCCAGTAGTCCTCCTGGCAGGATTAACTATGGCTACACCTTC
TRBD2	TRBV4-1	-	TRBJ2-2	CASSKEGGNAGELFF	TGCGCCAGCAGCAAGGAGGGAGGGAACGCCGGGGAGCTGTTTTTT
TRBD1	TRBV4-2	-	TRBJ1-4	CASSRDRGDEKLFF	TGTGCCAGCAGCCGGGACAGGGGCGATGAAAAACTGTTTTTT
-	TRBV4-2	-	TRBJ1-3	CASSQVAPTGNTIYF	TGTGCCAGCAGCCAAGTGGCCCCAACTGGAAACACCATATATTTT
-	TRBV24-1	-	TRBJ2-3	CATSDAQSTDTQYF	TGTGCCACCAGTGATGCACAGTCCACAGATACGCAGTATTTT
TRBD1	TRBV4-2	once	TRBJ1-4	CASSYGQGADEKLFF	TGTGCCAGCAGCTACGGACAGGGGGCAGATGAAAAACTGTTTTTT